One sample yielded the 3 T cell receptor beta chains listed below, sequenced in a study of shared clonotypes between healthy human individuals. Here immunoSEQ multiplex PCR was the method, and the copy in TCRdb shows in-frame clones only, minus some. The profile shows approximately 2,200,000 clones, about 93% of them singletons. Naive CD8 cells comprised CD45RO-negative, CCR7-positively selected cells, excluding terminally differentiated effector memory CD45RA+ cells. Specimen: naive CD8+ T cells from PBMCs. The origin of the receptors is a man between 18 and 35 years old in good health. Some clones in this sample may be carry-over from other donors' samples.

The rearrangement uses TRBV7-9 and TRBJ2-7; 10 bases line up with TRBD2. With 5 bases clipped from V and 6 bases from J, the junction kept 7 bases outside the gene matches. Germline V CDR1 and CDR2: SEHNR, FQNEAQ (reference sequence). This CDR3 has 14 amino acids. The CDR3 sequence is CASSPSGRAGEQYF. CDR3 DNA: TGTGCCAGCAGCCCGAGCGGGAGGGCCGGCGAGCAGTACTTC.

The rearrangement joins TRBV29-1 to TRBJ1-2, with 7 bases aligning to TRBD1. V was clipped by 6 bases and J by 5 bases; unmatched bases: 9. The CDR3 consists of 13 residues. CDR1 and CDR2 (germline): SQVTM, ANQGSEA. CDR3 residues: CSVRDSDGYGYTF. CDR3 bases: TGCAGCGTCCGGGACAGCGACGGTTATGGCTACACCTTC.

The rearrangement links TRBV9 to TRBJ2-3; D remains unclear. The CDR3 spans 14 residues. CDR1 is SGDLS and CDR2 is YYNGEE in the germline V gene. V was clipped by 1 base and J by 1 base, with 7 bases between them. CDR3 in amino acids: CASSVRRGTDTQYF. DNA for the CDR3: TGTGCCAGCAGCGTACGTAGGGGCACAGATACGCAGTATTTT.